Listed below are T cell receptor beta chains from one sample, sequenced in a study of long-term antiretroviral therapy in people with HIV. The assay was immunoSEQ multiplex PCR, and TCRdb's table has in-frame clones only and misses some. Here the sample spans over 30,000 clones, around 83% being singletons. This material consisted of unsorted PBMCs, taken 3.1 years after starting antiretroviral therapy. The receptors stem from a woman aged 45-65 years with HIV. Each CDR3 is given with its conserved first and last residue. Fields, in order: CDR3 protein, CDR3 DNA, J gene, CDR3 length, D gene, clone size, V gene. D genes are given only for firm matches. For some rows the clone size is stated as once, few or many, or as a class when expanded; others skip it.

CDR3 protein: CASSAGGDYQPQHF
CDR3 DNA: TGTGCCAGCAGTGCAGGGGGCGACTATCAGCCCCAGCATTTT
J gene: TRBJ1-5
CDR3 length: 14
D gene: TRBD1
clone size: few
V gene: TRBV2

CDR3 protein: CASSSLAGEGIQYF
CDR3 DNA: TGCGCCAGCAGCTCTTTAGCGGGAGAGGGGATTCAGTACTTC
J gene: TRBJ2-4
CDR3 length: 14
D gene: TRBD2
clone size: NA
V gene: TRBV5-1

CDR3 protein: CASSLDRGHTNSNQPQHF
CDR3 DNA: TGTGCCAGCAGCTTAGACCGGGGACATACGAATAGCAATCAGCCCCAGCATTTT
J gene: TRBJ1-5
CDR3 length: 18
D gene: NA
clone size: NA
V gene: TRBV7-8

CDR3 protein: CASSPAGFLSSGNTIYF
CDR3 DNA: TGTGCCAGTAGCCCAGCCGGATTTCTAAGCTCTGGAAACACCATATATTTT
J gene: TRBJ1-3
CDR3 length: 17
D gene: NA
clone size: once
V gene: TRBV19

CDR3 protein: CASSVASGGHSATFF
CDR3 DNA: TGTGCCAGCAGCGTAGCTAGCGGGGGTCACTCCGCAACGTTCTTC
J gene: TRBJ2-1
CDR3 length: 15
D gene: TRBD2
clone size: NA
V gene: TRBV9

CDR3 protein: CASSYSSGPQETQYF
CDR3 DNA: TGTGCCAGCAGTTACTCGTCCGGACCACAAGAGACCCAGTACTTC
J gene: TRBJ2-5
CDR3 length: 15
D gene: NA
clone size: NA
V gene: TRBV6-5

CDR3 protein: CASSMARTGGTTGYTF
CDR3 DNA: TGTGCCAGTAGTATGGCCAGGACAGGGGGCACGACAGGCTACACCTTC
J gene: TRBJ1-2
CDR3 length: 16
D gene: TRBD1
clone size: NA
V gene: TRBV19

CDR3 protein: CASSQTMGPNYEQYF
CDR3 DNA: TGCGCCAGCAGCCAAACAATGGGGCCGAACTACGAGCAGTACTTC
J gene: TRBJ2-7
CDR3 length: 15
D gene: NA
clone size: NA
V gene: TRBV4-3

CDR3 protein: CAWSVRSSTGELFF
CDR3 DNA: TGTGCCTGGAGTGTACGTAGCTCCACCGGGGAGCTGTTTTTT
J gene: TRBJ2-2
CDR3 length: 14
D gene: NA
clone size: NA
V gene: TRBV30

CDR3 protein: CASSLQGKGSPLHF
CDR3 DNA: TGTGCCAGCAGCTTACAGGGAAAGGGCTCACCCCTCCACTTT
J gene: TRBJ1-6
CDR3 length: 14
D gene: NA
clone size: NA
V gene: TRBV7-2

CDR3 protein: CASSGPGQGNSPLHF
CDR3 DNA: TGTGCCAGCAGCGGCCCAGGACAGGGAAATTCACCCCTCCACTTT
J gene: TRBJ1-6
CDR3 length: 15
D gene: TRBD1
clone size: NA
V gene: TRBV9

CDR3 protein: CASKGTRAGTDTQYF
CDR3 DNA: TGTGCCAGCAAAGGAACAAGGGCAGGCACAGATACGCAGTATTTT
J gene: TRBJ2-3
CDR3 length: 15
D gene: NA
clone size: NA
V gene: TRBV25-1

CDR3 protein: CAWSVTLNTGELFF
CDR3 DNA: TGTGCCTGGAGTGTAACGTTGAACACCGGGGAGCTGTTTTTT
J gene: TRBJ2-2
CDR3 length: 14
D gene: NA
clone size: few
V gene: TRBV30

CDR3 protein: CASKHSPGLVMGEQFF
CDR3 DNA: TGTGCCAGCAAACATAGCCCGGGACTGGTAATGGGGGAGCAGTTCTTC
J gene: TRBJ2-1
CDR3 length: 16
D gene: NA
clone size: NA
V gene: TRBV11-3

CDR3 protein: CASNLWTSTDTQYF
CDR3 DNA: TGTGCCAGCAACCTATGGACCAGCACAGATACGCAGTATTTT
J gene: TRBJ2-3
CDR3 length: 14
D gene: NA
clone size: NA
V gene: TRBV2

CDR3 protein: CASSLRGQGALGSEAFF
CDR3 DNA: TGTGCCAGCAGCTTACGTGGACAGGGGGCGCTTGGGTCTGAAGCTTTCTTT
J gene: TRBJ1-1
CDR3 length: 17
D gene: TRBD1
clone size: NA
V gene: TRBV7-9

CDR3 protein: CASSPNFGGNTEAFF
CDR3 DNA: TGCGCCAGCAGCCCGAATTTTGGGGGGAACACTGAAGCTTTCTTT
J gene: TRBJ1-1
CDR3 length: 15
D gene: NA
clone size: NA
V gene: TRBV5-1

CDR3 protein: CASSKSTYEQYF
CDR3 DNA: TGTGCCAGCAGCAAGTCAACCTACGAGCAGTACTTC
J gene: TRBJ2-7
CDR3 length: 12
D gene: NA
clone size: NA
V gene: TRBV6-6

CDR3 protein: CAWRTLSGVEQYF
CDR3 DNA: TGTGCCTGGAGAACCCTTAGCGGGGTCGAGCAGTACTTC
J gene: TRBJ2-7
CDR3 length: 13
D gene: TRBD2
clone size: NA
V gene: TRBV30

CDR3 protein: CASSFGGANGDTEAFF
CDR3 DNA: TGCGCCAGCAGCTTTGGGGGCGCAAATGGGGACACTGAAGCTTTCTTT
J gene: TRBJ1-1
CDR3 length: 16
D gene: NA
clone size: NA
V gene: TRBV5-1

CDR3 protein: CASSEAGNQPQHF
CDR3 DNA: TGTGCCAGCAGCGAGGCGGGGAATCAGCCCCAGCATTTT
J gene: TRBJ1-5
CDR3 length: 13
D gene: NA
clone size: NA
V gene: TRBV7-9

CDR3 protein: CASSAGTANEQFF
CDR3 DNA: TGTGCCAGCAGTGCCGGGACTGCCAATGAGCAGTTCTTC
J gene: TRBJ2-1
CDR3 length: 13
D gene: NA
clone size: NA
V gene: TRBV28

CDR3 protein: CASSVVSASGGTDTQYF
CDR3 DNA: TGTGCCAGCAGCGTAGTTTCGGCTAGCGGGGGTACAGATACGCAGTATTTT
J gene: TRBJ2-3
CDR3 length: 17
D gene: TRBD2
clone size: NA
V gene: TRBV9

CDR3 protein: CASNGDGENTEAFF
CDR3 DNA: TGTGCCAGCAACGGAGATGGGGAGAACACTGAAGCTTTCTTT
J gene: TRBJ1-1
CDR3 length: 14
D gene: NA
clone size: NA
V gene: TRBV9

CDR3 protein: CARPSRDIPKNIQYF
CDR3 DNA: TGTGCCAGGCCCAGCCGGGACATACCCAAAAACATTCAGTACTTC
J gene: TRBJ2-4
CDR3 length: 15
D gene: NA
clone size: NA
V gene: TRBV6-5

CDR3 protein: CASSFLAGDDTGELFF
CDR3 DNA: TGTGCCAGCAGCTTCCTAGCGGGGGATGACACCGGGGAGCTGTTTTTT
J gene: TRBJ2-2
CDR3 length: 16
D gene: TRBD2
clone size: NA
V gene: TRBV7-6

CDR3 protein: CASLADNTDTQYF
CDR3 DNA: TGTGCCAGCCTAGCCGATAACACAGATACGCAGTATTTT
J gene: TRBJ2-3
CDR3 length: 13
D gene: NA
clone size: NA
V gene: TRBV6-1

CDR3 protein: CAWIGGGGSVYGYTF
CDR3 DNA: TGTGCCTGGATAGGTGGCGGGGGATCCGTCTATGGCTACACCTTC
J gene: TRBJ1-2
CDR3 length: 15
D gene: NA
clone size: NA
V gene: TRBV30

CDR3 protein: CASSIYDRDGYTF
CDR3 DNA: TGTGCCAGTAGTATTTATGACAGGGATGGCTACACCTTC
J gene: TRBJ1-2
CDR3 length: 13
D gene: TRBD1
clone size: NA
V gene: TRBV19

CDR3 protein: CASSPGGWGKLNTEAFF
CDR3 DNA: TGTGCCAGCAGCCCGGGGGGTTGGGGCAAATTGAACACTGAAGCTTTCTTT
J gene: TRBJ1-1
CDR3 length: 17
D gene: NA
clone size: NA
V gene: TRBV7-2

CDR3 protein: CASSEGQGRDTQYF
CDR3 DNA: TGTGCCAGCAGCGAGGGACAGGGGAGAGATACGCAGTATTTT
J gene: TRBJ2-3
CDR3 length: 14
D gene: TRBD1
clone size: NA
V gene: TRBV6-1

CDR3 protein: CASSQGVANTGELFF
CDR3 DNA: TGTGCCAGCAGCCAAGGGGTAGCAAACACCGGGGAGCTGTTTTTT
J gene: TRBJ2-2
CDR3 length: 15
D gene: NA
clone size: NA
V gene: TRBV4-2

CDR3 protein: CASREQPATEAFF
CDR3 DNA: TGTGCCAGCAGGGAACAGCCCGCCACTGAAGCTTTCTTT
J gene: TRBJ1-1
CDR3 length: 13
D gene: NA
clone size: NA
V gene: TRBV2

CDR3 protein: CASSWQVTGLNQPQHF
CDR3 DNA: TGTGCCAGCAGCTGGCAAGTCACAGGGTTAAATCAGCCCCAGCATTTT
J gene: TRBJ1-5
CDR3 length: 16
D gene: NA
clone size: NA
V gene: TRBV5-5

CDR3 protein: CASSQEGRGDYSYEQYF
CDR3 DNA: TGTGCCAGCAGCCAAGAAGGCAGGGGGGATTACTCCTACGAGCAGTACTTC
J gene: TRBJ2-7
CDR3 length: 17
D gene: NA
clone size: once
V gene: TRBV4-2

CDR3 protein: CASSRGQANTEAFF
CDR3 DNA: TGTGCCAGCAGCCGAGGACAGGCGAACACTGAAGCTTTCTTT
J gene: TRBJ1-1
CDR3 length: 14
D gene: TRBD1
clone size: NA
V gene: TRBV2

CDR3 protein: CASSKGQNPNSPLHF
CDR3 DNA: TGTGCCAGCAGTAAAGGACAGAACCCCAATTCACCCCTCCACTTT
J gene: TRBJ1-6
CDR3 length: 15
D gene: NA
clone size: few
V gene: TRBV7-2

CDR3 protein: CASSNRGSTTREQYF
CDR3 DNA: TGTGCCAGTAGTAACAGGGGTTCGACTACGCGGGAGCAGTACTTC
J gene: TRBJ2-7
CDR3 length: 15
D gene: TRBD1
clone size: NA
V gene: TRBV19

CDR3 protein: CASSVGSGGNYEQYF
CDR3 DNA: TGTGCCAGCAGCGTAGGTAGCGGGGGCAACTACGAGCAGTACTTC
J gene: TRBJ2-7
CDR3 length: 15
D gene: TRBD2
clone size: once
V gene: TRBV9

CDR3 protein: CASSFSGQGEINEKLFF
CDR3 DNA: TGTGCCAGCAGTTTTTCGGGACAGGGGGAGATCAATGAAAAACTGTTTTTT
J gene: TRBJ1-4
CDR3 length: 17
D gene: TRBD1
clone size: NA
V gene: TRBV28

CDR3 protein: CASSSSSGTGDNTEAFF
CDR3 DNA: TGCGCCAGCAGCTCATCCTCCGGGACAGGGGACAACACTGAAGCTTTCTTT
J gene: TRBJ1-1
CDR3 length: 17
D gene: TRBD1
clone size: NA
V gene: TRBV5-1

CDR3 protein: CASSSPTANYGYTF
CDR3 DNA: TGTGCCAGCAGCTCACCGACGGCAAACTATGGCTACACCTTC
J gene: TRBJ1-2
CDR3 length: 14
D gene: NA
clone size: NA
V gene: TRBV7-2

CDR3 protein: CASSYGAEAGSPLHF
CDR3 DNA: TGTGCCAGCAGTTACGGGGCCGAGGCGGGCTCACCCCTCCACTTT
J gene: TRBJ1-6
CDR3 length: 15
D gene: NA
clone size: few
V gene: TRBV6-5

CDR3 protein: CASSVGWGNSGNTIYF
CDR3 DNA: TGTGCCAGCAGCGTAGGTTGGGGGAACTCTGGAAACACCATATATTTT
J gene: TRBJ1-3
CDR3 length: 16
D gene: NA
clone size: NA
V gene: TRBV9

CDR3 protein: CASSSETGSYEQYF
CDR3 DNA: TGTGCCAGCAGCTCCGAGACAGGATCCTACGAGCAGTACTTC
J gene: TRBJ2-7
CDR3 length: 14
D gene: NA
clone size: NA
V gene: TRBV7-3

CDR3 protein: CASTQGAEQTQYF
CDR3 DNA: TGTGCCAGCACCCAGGGGGCCGAGCAGACCCAGTACTTC
J gene: TRBJ2-5
CDR3 length: 13
D gene: TRBD1
clone size: NA
V gene: TRBV2

CDR3 protein: CASSLTGDSPLHF
CDR3 DNA: TGTGCCAGCAGCTTAACGGGAGATTCACCCCTCCACTTT
J gene: TRBJ1-6
CDR3 length: 13
D gene: NA
clone size: NA
V gene: TRBV7-3

CDR3 protein: CASSSGLQANNSPLHF
CDR3 DNA: TGTGCCAGCAGCTCAGGGCTTCAGGCAAATAATTCACCCCTCCACTTT
J gene: TRBJ1-6
CDR3 length: 16
D gene: NA
clone size: NA
V gene: TRBV9

CDR3 protein: CASSPGTREQYF
CDR3 DNA: TGTGCCAGCAGCCCAGGAACGAGGGAGCAGTACTTC
J gene: TRBJ2-7
CDR3 length: 12
D gene: NA
clone size: NA
V gene: TRBV13

CDR3 protein: CASSFPRDRVGTDTEAFF
CDR3 DNA: TGTGCCAGCAGCTTCCCCCGGGACAGGGTAGGCACGGACACTGAAGCTTTCTTT
J gene: TRBJ1-1
CDR3 length: 18
D gene: TRBD1
clone size: NA
V gene: TRBV7-9

CDR3 protein: CASSLQVRGGADTQYF
CDR3 DNA: TGTGCCAGCAGCCTGCAAGTGCGGGGGGGGGCAGATACGCAGTATTTT
J gene: TRBJ2-3
CDR3 length: 16
D gene: TRBD2
clone size: NA
V gene: TRBV4-2

CDR3 protein: CASSLSGVYYGYTF
CDR3 DNA: TGTGCCAGCAGCTTATCCGGGGTCTACTATGGCTACACCTTC
J gene: TRBJ1-2
CDR3 length: 14
D gene: NA
clone size: NA
V gene: TRBV7-9